This TCR beta chain was sequenced in a study of tumor-infiltrating lymphocytes in primary liver carcinoma. Details on this clonotype: One end of the junction is discordant with germline, which a read error may explain.

The germline CDR1 and CDR2 sequences are SGHAT and FQNNGV. The CDR3 has 15 amino acids. Researchers generated TCR beta cDNA from roughly 520 ng of total RNA, relying on a constant-region primer. Libraries for TCR beta were built through three nested multiplex PCR rounds, which together made up a slightly modified ARM-PCR procedure. The study ran its first two PCR rounds for approximately 10 cycles each, using TRBV1-TRBV30 forward primers and a C-beta reverse primer. TCRdb independently ran MiXCR on the multiplex PCR reads; one entry per CDR3 protein. The sample contains tens of thousands of distinct CDR3 sequences, 65% to 80% of which appear only once. For each extraction, RNA and DNA were obtained together from about 19-30 mg of unsorted bulk tissue. Every tumor contributed samples taken at five separate regions.

Sequencing was performed on liver tumor tissue from sampling region 5. As for subset: tumor region T5, tumor centre. V usage is TRBV11-2 and J usage is TRBJ2-3; no clear D gene. This receptor was taken from a man between 35 and 55 years old with primary liver carcinoma and hepatitis B virus infection. DNA of the CDR3: TGTGACAGCAGCCACACTGGCGGCTTCGAGGATGCGCAGTATTTT. This encodes CDSSHTGGFEDAQYF.